The clone carrying this T cell receptor beta chain was seen ten or more times. Its cognate antigen is unknown. This sample was included in a study of glioma-infiltrating T cells. Broader study findings: Above-expected tissue-blood divergence occurred in all gliomas, most in low-grade ones.

Using RNA template, CDR3s of TCR alpha and beta were amplified with iRepertoire arm-PCR. TCRdb called the multiplex PCR reads again in MiXCR, with one record for every CDR3 protein. The repertoire consists of about 89,000 distinct CDR3 sequences, with 20% to 25% occurring once and the leading ten covering roughly 6.7%. Deletions cut 4 bases from V and 1 base from J, with 11 bases between. Germline CDR1 SGHKS, CDR2 YYEKEE (reference sequence). CDR3 size: 14 residues. This receptor was identified in a human donor with low-grade glioma or glioblastoma, undergoing nonglioma brain surgery, or in good health (not recorded which). The J gene is TRBJ1-1, the V gene TRBV5-5, with D unresolved. The sequenced sample consisted of glioma tissue, nonneoplastic brain tissue, or PBMCs (not recorded which). This CDR3 is CASSMTRPNTEAFF. DNA for the CDR3: TGTGCCAGCAGCATGACGAGGCCGAACACTGAAGCTTTCTTT.